The 7 T cell receptor beta chains below were found in one sample sequenced in a study of post-analysis software for immune sequencing data. Antigen specificity for these receptors is unknown. Study-wide findings and caveats: About five TRBV segments occurring more often in patients than controls included TRBV5-6, TRBV5-1 and TRBV20-1.

Included in the TCR beta cDNA libraries were unique molecular identifiers. TCRdb passed the PCR reads through MiXCR, listing each CDR3 protein once. The data contain approximately 260,000 distinct CDR3 sequences, 36% of them singletons. Sequencing was performed on blood. The receptors originated from a girl under 18 with multiple sclerosis.

This clonotype was recorded at least ten times. V is TRBV4-1 and J is TRBJ2-3; D is perhaps TRBD1 or TRBD2 (6 bases each). Germline V lookup: CDR1 MGHRA, CDR2 YSYEKL. The CDR3 length is 16 residues. V was pared by 4 bases and J by 4 bases, with 18 bases between. The chain's CDR3 is CASSLGSGGPADTQYF. The CDR3 region has the DNA TGCGCCAGCAGCCTTGGCTCCGGGGGCCCCGCAGATACGCAGTATTTT.

On this clonotype itself: This sequence may be a read error, since a much larger clone differs from it by one base. CDR3 sequence (DNA): TGTGCCGGCAGCCGCACTAGCGGGGGGGCCTTGTACAATGAGCAGTTCTTC. Translation gives CAGSRTSGGALYNEQFF. The genes are TRBV6-1 and TRBJ2-1, with TRBD2 identical over 13 bases. The CDR3 runs to 17 residues. Germline lookup yields CDR1 MNHNS and CDR2 SASEGT.

The V gene is TRBV27, the J gene TRBJ1-2; the D gene is possibly TRBD1 (5 bases). The V and J ends lost 2 bases and 1 base respectively, with 14 bases between them. CDR1 is MNHEY and CDR2 is SMNVEV in the germline V gene (reference sequence). This CDR3 contains 16 residues. As DNA, the CDR3 is TGTGCCAGCAGTTTAACCGAGACAGCTTTTAACTATGGCTACACCTTC. It codes for CASSLTETAFNYGYTF.

There are many counts of this clonotype. This chain uses TRBV20-1 with TRBJ1-5, with a weak D call TRBD1 (5 bases). Trimming shortened V by 3 bases and J by 7 bases, and 19 bases separated the two germline ends. Germline assignment: CDR1 DFQATT and CDR2 SNEGSKA (reference sequence). This CDR3 has 15 residues. The DNA for the CDR3 is TGCAGTGCTAGTTCCGGGGGGGGGTGGGGACAGCCCCAGCATTTT. This sequence encodes CSASSGGGWGQPQHF.

Remarks on this clonotype: One end of the junction varies from germline; a read error may be responsible. This rearrangement joins TRBV5-5 to TRBJ2-1, with TRBD2 matching over 11 bases. CDR3 length equals 14 residues. From germline, CDR1 is SGHKS and CDR2 YYEKEE (reference sequence). In DNA form, the CDR3 reads TGTGCCAACAGCTGGATGGGACTAGCGGATGAGCAGTTCTTC. Translated, it gives CANSWMGLADEQFF.

This clonotype was counted between two and nine times. The chain employs TRBV2 and TRBJ2-5; TRBD1 might be the D (6 bases). CDR3 length equals 14 residues. Germline loops: CDR1 SNHLY, CDR2 FYNNEI. The V end was cut by 6 bases, the J end by 3 bases, with 14 bases between. In DNA, the CDR3 is TGTGCCAGCAGAGTGACAGGTCGTAAAGAGACCCAGTACTTC. As protein: CASRVTGRKETQYF.

To note about this clonotype: One end of the junction varies from germline; a read error may be responsible. The chain combines TRBV5-1 with TRBJ2-3; D might be TRBD1 (6 bases). Germline values: CDR1 SGHRS, CDR2 YFSETQ. CDR3 length equals 16 residues. CDR3 DNA sequence: TGCGCCAGCAGCTTGGAGAGTGGTCACAAGGGGGATATGCAGTATTTT. This codes for CASSLESGHKGDMQYF.